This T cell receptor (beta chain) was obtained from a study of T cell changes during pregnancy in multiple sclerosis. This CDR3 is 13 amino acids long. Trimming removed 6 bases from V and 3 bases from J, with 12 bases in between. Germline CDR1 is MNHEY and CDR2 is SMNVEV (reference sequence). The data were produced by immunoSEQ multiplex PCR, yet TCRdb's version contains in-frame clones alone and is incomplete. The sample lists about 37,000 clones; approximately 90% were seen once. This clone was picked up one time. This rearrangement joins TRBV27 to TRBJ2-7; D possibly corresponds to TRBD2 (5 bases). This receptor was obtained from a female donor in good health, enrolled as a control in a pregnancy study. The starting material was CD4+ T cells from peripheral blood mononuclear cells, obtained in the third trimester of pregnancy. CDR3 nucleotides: TGTGCCAGCAGCCGGGGAATACACTACGAGCAGTACTTC. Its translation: CASSRGIHYEQYF.